This T cell receptor beta chain was retrieved from a study of T-cell reconstitution after alpha-beta-depleted transplantation in children. This CDR3 spans 14 amino acids. Germline CDR1 is MNHNS and CDR2 is SASEGT. The V gene end was trimmed by 4 bases and the J gene end by 5 bases; junction bases not matched to a gene: 4. As it was prepared, the TCRbeta library received unique molecular identifiers. In TCRdb, the PCR reads were re-called with MiXCR into one record per CDR3 protein. The sample consists of 250,000 to 300,000 distinct CDR3 sequences, roughly 7.8% of them appearing once. Points on this clonotype: The target antigen is unknown.

Study-level points and caveats: At one year after transplant, newly produced T cells mostly accounted for T-cell counts and diversity.

The sequence derives from a female patient aged 2 to 10 who had a stem cell transplant for Fanconi anemia, so the T cells may come from the graft donor. J is TRBJ2-3 and V is TRBV6-1, with TRBD1 matching 9 bases. The sample consisted of peripheral blood, taken 360 days after TCRalphabeta/CD19-depleted stem cell transplant. The CDR3 DNA sequence: TGTGCCAGCAGTGTGGGACAGGGAGAAGATACGCAGTATTTT. Translating gives CASSVGQGEDTQYF.